This paragraph reports one T cell receptor beta chain. The antigen is undetermined. The data are from a study of siplizumab effects on memory and regulatory T cells. CDR1 and CDR2 from the germline V gene are MNHNS and SASEGT. This CDR3 contains 14 residues. V lost 5 bases and J lost 5; bases outside the gene matches: 7. Study-wide results and caveats: In unstimulated cells, naive T cells appeared more diverse than memory T cells and seemed major alloresponse contributors. Siplizumab produced a significant drop in alloreactive sequences attributable to unstimulated CD4+ memory cells. Controls had about 29% Treg-derived mappable alloreactive CD4+ clones on average, versus around 64% with siplizumab.

Using immunoSEQ multiplex PCR, the repertoire was profiled, and TCRdb retains in-frame clones only, with some absent. The sample has 100,000 or so clones, around 90% seen once. This receptor was identified in a human donor in good health. Material: Tregs sorted from blood. J is TRBJ2-7 and V is TRBV6-1, with 9 bases identical to TRBD1. In nucleotides, the CDR3 is TGTGCCAGCAGTCTCCGGGACAGGGTGGACGAGCAGTACTTC. This gives the protein CASSLRDRVDEQYF.